The rows below give T cell receptor beta chains drawn from one sample of a study of shared clonotypes between healthy human individuals. Only in-frame clones appear in the TCRdb table, and some are missing; sequencing was by immunoSEQ multiplex PCR. The sample records 1,100,000 or so clones, more than 75% being singletons. The sequenced sample was memory CD4+ T cells from PBMCs. The receptor set was obtained from a man in his late teens or twenties in good health. Some clones in this sample may be carry-over from other donors' samples. CDR3s include the opening cysteine and the closing phenylalanine or tryptophan. Fields, in order: D gene, J gene, V gene, clone size, CDR3 DNA, CDR3 protein. The D gene is left open where the match is weak. Clone size is stated in some rows and not others, as once, few, many or a class when expanded.

d_call: TRBD2; j_call: TRBJ2-1; v_call: TRBV28; clone_size: -; cdr3_nt: TGTGCCGGCGGGGGTTACAATGAGCAGTTCTTC; cdr3_aa: CAGGGYNEQFF
d_call: TRBD2; j_call: TRBJ2-1; v_call: TRBV6-6; clone_size: -; cdr3_nt: TGTGCCAGCAGGCAGGGACTAGCGCAATACAATGAGCAGTTCTTC; cdr3_aa: CASRQGLAQYNEQFF
d_call: -; j_call: TRBJ1-5; v_call: TRBV28; clone_size: once; cdr3_nt: TGTGCCAGCAGCTCGTCAACCGGGCGGCCCCAGCATTTT; cdr3_aa: CASSSSTGRPQHF
d_call: TRBD2; j_call: TRBJ2-7; v_call: TRBV7-2; clone_size: -; cdr3_nt: TGTGCCAGCAGCTTCGTCTGGGGGGGGTACGAGCAGTACTTC; cdr3_aa: CASSFVWGGYEQYF
d_call: -; j_call: TRBJ1-2; v_call: TRBV10-1; clone_size: few; cdr3_nt: TGCGCCAGCAGTGATGGATATGGCTACACCTTC; cdr3_aa: CASSDGYGYTF
d_call: TRBD1; j_call: TRBJ1-2; v_call: TRBV18; clone_size: few; cdr3_nt: TGTGCCAGCTCACCACCAGAAAAGGGGGCCTATGGCTACACCTTC; cdr3_aa: CASSPPEKGAYGYTF
d_call: TRBD2; j_call: TRBJ2-7; v_call: TRBV9; clone_size: -; cdr3_nt: TGTGCCAGCAGCCCGCGGGAGACCCCCTACGAGCAGTACTTC; cdr3_aa: CASSPRETPYEQYF
d_call: -; j_call: TRBJ2-5; v_call: TRBV7-9; clone_size: -; cdr3_nt: TGTGCCAGCAGCCCAACCCGGGTAGGATCCAGGGGGACCCAGTACTTC; cdr3_aa: CASSPTRVGSRGTQYF
d_call: -; j_call: TRBJ1-1; v_call: TRBV7-9; clone_size: few; cdr3_nt: TGTGCCAGCAGCTTAGCGGAACCCGTTAGGGCTTTCTTT; cdr3_aa: CASSLAEPVRAFF
d_call: -; j_call: TRBJ2-1; v_call: TRBV30; clone_size: -; cdr3_nt: TGTGCCTGGAGAAGTTACAATGAGCAGTTCTTC; cdr3_aa: CAWRSYNEQFF
d_call: -; j_call: TRBJ1-4; v_call: TRBV2; clone_size: few; cdr3_nt: TGTGCCAGCAGTTGGTCGGCCTCAAACGAAAAACTGTTTTTT; cdr3_aa: CASSWSASNEKLFF
d_call: TRBD2; j_call: TRBJ2-1; v_call: TRBV2; clone_size: -; cdr3_nt: TGTGCCAGCAGTGAGACTAGCGGCAGCGAGCAGTTCTTC; cdr3_aa: CASSETSGSEQFF
d_call: TRBD2; j_call: TRBJ2-7; v_call: TRBV5-1; clone_size: -; cdr3_nt: TGCGCCAGCAGCACAACTAGCGTGAGCTACGAGCAGTACTTC; cdr3_aa: CASSTTSVSYEQYF
d_call: -; j_call: TRBJ1-3; v_call: TRBV30; clone_size: -; cdr3_nt: TGTGCCTGGAGTGTCGGGGTTGGAAACACCATATATTTT; cdr3_aa: CAWSVGVGNTIYF
d_call: -; j_call: TRBJ1-2; v_call: TRBV18; clone_size: -; cdr3_nt: TGTGCCAGCTCACCATCCCAGGGTGGCGACTATGGCTACACCTTC; cdr3_aa: CASSPSQGGDYGYTF
d_call: TRBD1; j_call: TRBJ2-1; v_call: TRBV11-2; clone_size: -; cdr3_nt: TGTGCCAGCAGCTTAACAGGGGGTTACTACAATGAGCAGTTCTTC; cdr3_aa: CASSLTGGYYNEQFF
d_call: -; j_call: TRBJ2-7; v_call: TRBV6-1; clone_size: -; cdr3_nt: TGTGCCAGCAGTGTTATAGACTCCTCCTACGAGCAGTACTTC; cdr3_aa: CASSVIDSSYEQYF
d_call: -; j_call: TRBJ2-7; v_call: TRBV10-2; clone_size: -; cdr3_nt: TGCGCCAGCAGCGAACAGGGCCACGAGCAGTACTTC; cdr3_aa: CASSEQGHEQYF
d_call: -; j_call: TRBJ1-3; v_call: TRBV7-2; clone_size: many; cdr3_nt: TGTGCCAGCAGCTTTACTGGCAGGGGACCAAACACCATATATTTT; cdr3_aa: CASSFTGRGPNTIYF
d_call: TRBD2; j_call: TRBJ2-1; v_call: TRBV2; clone_size: -; cdr3_nt: TGTGCCAGCAGTGCTGAAGCGGGAGGGAACAATGAGCAGTTCTTC; cdr3_aa: CASSAEAGGNNEQFF
d_call: TRBD1; j_call: TRBJ1-2; v_call: TRBV10-2; clone_size: -; cdr3_nt: TGCGCCAGCAGTGATCGGACAGGAACTAACTATGGCTACACCTTC; cdr3_aa: CASSDRTGTNYGYTF
d_call: -; j_call: TRBJ1-5; v_call: TRBV6-5; clone_size: -; cdr3_nt: TGTGCCAGCAGTTCATCAGGGGGCAATCAGCCCCAGCATTTT; cdr3_aa: CASSSSGGNQPQHF
d_call: -; j_call: TRBJ1-3; v_call: TRBV30; clone_size: -; cdr3_nt: TGTGCCTGGAGTGGAGGGTTTGCTGGAAACACCATATATTTT; cdr3_aa: CAWSGGFAGNTIYF
d_call: TRBD1; j_call: TRBJ2-2; v_call: TRBV4-3; clone_size: few; cdr3_nt: TGCGCCAGCAGCCCTCCGGGGACAGGGGGAACCGGGGAGCTGTTTTTT; cdr3_aa: CASSPPGTGGTGELFF
d_call: -; j_call: TRBJ2-3; v_call: TRBV9; clone_size: -; cdr3_nt: TGTGCCAGCAGCGCCCTGTCGCAGGGGGGAGATACGCAGTATTTT; cdr3_aa: CASSALSQGGDTQYF
d_call: TRBD1; j_call: TRBJ1-1; v_call: TRBV27; clone_size: -; cdr3_nt: TGTGCCAGCAGTTTCAGGGGGCAGGGGAACACTGAAGCTTTCTTT; cdr3_aa: CASSFRGQGNTEAFF
d_call: -; j_call: TRBJ1-5; v_call: TRBV7-2; clone_size: -; cdr3_nt: TGTGCCAGCAGCTACGACACGGATCAGCCCCAGCATTTT; cdr3_aa: CASSYDTDQPQHF
d_call: -; j_call: TRBJ2-7; v_call: TRBV27; clone_size: -; cdr3_nt: TGTGCCAGCAGGTGGGGATCAGAGTCCCACTACGAGCAGTACTTC; cdr3_aa: CASRWGSESHYEQYF